These 25 T cell receptor beta chains originate from one sample sequenced in a study of T cells after yellow fever vaccination. Each CDR3 protein is one row after TCRdb ran MiXCR on the 5' RACE reads. The data contain under 250,000 distinct CDR3 sequences, 6.9% of them singletons. The starting material was CD4+ T cells sorted from PBMCs, obtained 15 days after the yellow fever booster vaccination. Every receptor here comes from a man aged 25-45 years who received the YFV17D yellow fever vaccine.

CDR3 sequence reads: CASSSGVADNEQFF. Written as DNA, the CDR3 is TGTGCCAGCAGCAGCGGGGTAGCGGACAATGAGCAGTTCTTC. The chain recombines TRBV7-2 with TRBJ2-1; 7 bases agree with TRBD2. The germline gives CDR1 SGHTA, CDR2 FQGNSA. The J segment lost 5 bases and the V segment lost 5 bases, leaving 6 bases of the junction unmatched. The CDR3 extends over 14 amino acids.

This rearrangement joins TRBV5-1 to TRBJ2-1, with D unclear. V was cut by 4 bases and J by 0 bases, with 11 bases left in between. Per the germline V gene, CDR1 is SGHRS and CDR2 is YFSETQ. The CDR3 consists of 15 residues. CDR3: CASSPERSSYNEQFF. The CDR3 nucleotides read TGCGCCAGCAGCCCCGAACGCTCCTCCTACAATGAGCAGTTCTTC.

The chain has TRBV6-2 or TRBV6-3 and TRBJ2-1; 10 positions agree with TRBD2. V gave up 8 bases and J gave up 4 bases; unmatched junction bases: 14. This CDR3 is built from 17 residues. Germline V CDR1 and CDR2: MNHEY, SVGEGT. The CDR3 region has the DNA TGTGCCAGCGAGATAAGAACTAGCGGGGTGGAGTACAATGAGCAGTTCTTC. It is translated as CASEIRTSGVEYNEQFF.

This clonotype was detected many times. The rearrangement links TRBV7-2 to TRBJ2-1; 13 bases agree with TRBD2. CDR1 and CDR2 from the germline V gene are SGHTA and FQGNSA. The CDR3 is 14 amino acids. The ends lost 4 bases at V and 7 bases at J; junction bases unmatched: 1. The CDR3 DNA is TGTGCCAGCAGCTGGGGACTAGCGGGGAATGAGCAGTTCTTC. Translated: CASSWGLAGNEQFF.

V and J are TRBV20-1 and TRBJ2-1; 7 positions agree with TRBD2. The germline V gene has CDR1 DFQATT and CDR2 SNEGSKA (reference sequence). The CDR3 covers 17 residues. V lost 5 bases to trimming and J lost 1 base; unmatched junction nucleotides: 14. The CDR3: CSAPRASGRRSYNEQFF. CDR3 in DNA: TGCAGTGCTCCCCGGGCTAGCGGCAGGAGGTCCTACAATGAGCAGTTCTTC.

This clonotype was recorded many times. This chain joins TRBV6-2 or TRBV6-3 and TRBJ1-2; D gene ambiguous. CDR1 MNHEY and CDR2 SVGEGT come from the germline V gene. Trimming took off 2 bases at V and 2 bases at J, with 6 bases between the two ends. This CDR3 is 13 amino acids long. The CDR3, as DNA: TGTGCCAGCAGTTACAAGTTCAACTATGGCTACACCTTC. It encodes CASSYKFNYGYTF.

This clonotype was counted a few times. The chain employs TRBV5-1 and TRBJ2-3, with 12 bases matching TRBD2. The CDR3 covers 15 residues. The trim removed 4 bases at V and 5 bases at J, leaving 5 bases unmatched. The germline V gene encodes CDR1 SGHRS and CDR2 YFSETQ. Here the CDR3 reads CASSPPGLAGDTQYF. CDR3 DNA sequence: TGCGCCAGCAGCCCACCGGGACTAGCGGGAGATACGCAGTATTTT.

This chain links TRBV9 with TRBJ2-2; possible D gene TRBD2, 5 bases. CDR1 is SGDLS and CDR2 is YYNGEE in the germline V gene. Trimming cost V 0 bases and J 6 bases, with 12 bases left between them. The CDR3 runs to 15 residues. The CDR3 here is CASSVDVGVAGELFF. The CDR3 DNA sequence: TGTGCCAGCAGCGTAGACGTGGGAGTGGCCGGGGAGCTGTTTTTT.

V gene TRBV12-3 or TRBV12-4 combines with J gene TRBJ2-7; 8 bases are shared with TRBD1. V trimming: 5 bases; J trimming: 5 bases; junction bases outside the gene matches: 17. The CDR3 length is 17 residues. The CDR3 coding sequence is TGTGCCAGCAGTCGTTACAGGGGGGCGGGAACCCTCCACGAGCAGTACTTC. Translation gives CASSRYRGAGTLHEQYF.

This clonotype has only a few counts. This chain uses TRBV18 with TRBJ2-2; possibly TRBD1 for D (6 bases). The CDR3 extends over 15 amino acids. Germline-derived CDR1 and CDR2 are KGHSH and LQKENI. The V end was cut by 3 bases, the J end by 0 bases, with 8 bases between. CDR3 in amino acids: CASSPRTANTGELFF. DNA for the CDR3: TGTGCCAGCTCACCTCGGACAGCGAACACCGGGGAGCTGTTTTTT.

The sample holds many counts of this clonotype. This rearrangement joins TRBV27 to TRBJ2-1; the D gene is possibly TRBD1 (5 bases). The CDR3 runs to 17 residues. The germline gives CDR1 MNHEY, CDR2 SMNVEV (reference sequence). V lost 6 bases to trimming and J lost 0 bases, with 18 bases between them. CDR3 region: CASSPPRTGSSYNEQFF. The CDR3 DNA is TGTGCCAGCAGCCCTCCCCGAACAGGTAGCTCCTACAATGAGCAGTTCTTC.

This clonotype was counted between two and nine times. CDR3 region: CASSLELAPYEQYF. CDR3 DNA sequence: TGCGCCAGCAGCTTGGAGCTAGCGCCCTACGAGCAGTACTTC. The chain uses TRBV5-1 and TRBJ2-7, with a tentative D call TRBD2 (6 bases). Germline V gene sequence: CDR1 SGHRS, CDR2 YFSETQ. Trimming stripped 0 bases from V and 2 bases from J, with 9 bases between. CDR3 length equals 14 residues.

This clonotype was detected ten times or more. The J gene is TRBJ1-1, the V gene TRBV6-6; TRBD1 might be the D (5 bases). Germline CDR1 MNHNY, CDR2 SVGAGI (reference sequence). V lost 7 bases to trimming and J lost 1 base, with 10 bases between them. The CDR3 sequence is 13 residues long. The CDR3 region has the DNA TGTGCCAGCACGACCGGGACGAACACTGAAGCTTTCTTT. Residues: CASTTGTNTEAFF.

The V gene is TRBV3-1, the J gene TRBJ2-7; maybe TRBD1 (6 bases). The CDR3 has 16 residues. The germline CDR1 and CDR2 sequences are LGHDT and YNNKEL (reference sequence). Trimming removed 4 bases from V and 5 bases from J, with 21 bases in between. CDR3 in DNA: TGTGCCAGCAGCCCATGGCCCATCCGACAGGCCAACGAGCAGTACTTC. Encoded protein: CASSPWPIRQANEQYF.

The chain recombines TRBV7-9 with TRBJ2-3, with 11 bases fitting TRBD2. The CDR3 extends over 15 amino acids. The junction had 2 bases not matched to a gene; V was cut back by 3 bases and J by 3 bases. Germline assignment: CDR1 SEHNR and CDR2 FQNEAQ (reference sequence). Here the CDR3 DNA reads TGTGCCAGCAGCTTGACTAGCGGGAAAACAGATACGCAGTATTTT. Its protein product is CASSLTSGKTDTQYF.

The chain uses TRBV6-5 and TRBJ1-4, with a possible D match to TRBD1 (6 bases). The CDR3 spans 16 residues. V was pared by 0 bases and J by 5 bases, with 13 bases between. Germline CDR1 reads MNHEY; CDR2 reads SVGAGI. CDR3 nucleotide sequence: TGTGCCAGCAGTTACTCGTTGCAGGGGACGAATGAAAAACTGTTTTTT. This encodes CASSYSLQGTNEKLFF.

This clonotype was picked up many times. The chain is built from TRBV28 and TRBJ2-7; a possible D gene is TRBD2 (6 bases). Germline CDR1 MDHEN, CDR2 SYDVKM. V was pared by 5 bases and J by 4 bases, with 21 bases between. The CDR3 is made up of 16 amino acids. This chain's CDR3 is CASSQPQAGPTYEQYF. CDR3 nucleotides: TGTGCCAGCAGTCAACCCCAAGCGGGCCCTACTTACGAGCAGTACTTC.

This clonotype was counted only a few times. The chain couples TRBV11-2 to TRBJ2-7; maybe TRBD2 (6 bases). The CDR3 spans 14 residues. The germline V and J ends were trimmed by 0 bases and 7 bases, with 13 bases remaining between them. The germline gives CDR1 SGHAT, CDR2 FQNNGV. CDR3 residues: CASSLDPGGKEQYF. The CDR3 nucleotides are TGTGCCAGCAGCTTAGATCCGGGCGGGAAAGAGCAGTACTTC.

This clonotype was picked up a small number of times. The chain has TRBV11-2 and TRBJ2-5; D is ambiguous. V shed 3 bases and J shed 5 bases, with 10 bases lying between them. The CDR3 contains 13 residues. Germline-derived CDR1 and CDR2 are SGHAT and FQNNGV. The CDR3 reads CASSFEIMETQYF. CDR3 nucleotide sequence: TGTGCCAGCAGCTTTGAGATAATGGAGACCCAGTACTTC.

The rearrangement links TRBV10-3 to TRBJ2-2, with TRBD1 identical over 7 bases. Per the germline V gene, CDR1 is ENHRY and CDR2 is SYGVKD. The V segment lost 2 bases and the J segment 7 bases; nucleotides outside the gene matches: 7. The CDR3 loop spans 15 amino acids. CDR3 bases: TGTGCCATCAGTGAGAAGACAGGGCTTGACGGGGAGCTGTTTTTT. It codes for CAISEKTGLDGELFF.

The chain recombines TRBV12-3 or TRBV12-4 with TRBJ2-1; D is possibly TRBD2 (6 bases). V gave up 3 bases and J gave up 0 bases, with 15 bases separating them. The CDR3 totals 17 residues. This chain's CDR3 is CASSFGWAGSSYNEQFF. CDR3 bases: TGTGCCAGCAGTTTTGGCTGGGCGGGAAGCTCCTACAATGAGCAGTTCTTC.

This clonotype has more than one count but fewer than ten. The chain uses TRBV18 and TRBJ2-2, with TRBD2 identical over 11 bases. This CDR3 comprises 18 residues. Germline CDR1 KGHSH, CDR2 LQKENI. V trimming: 1 base; J trimming: 3 bases; junction bases outside the gene matches: 7. The CDR3 nucleotides read TGTGCCAGCTCACCACGGCAACTAGCGGGAGAGGACACCGGGGAGCTGTTTTTT. Protein: CASSPRQLAGEDTGELFF.

This clonotype was seen a single time. One base away lies a much larger clone, so this may be a sequencing read error. The rearrangement links TRBV21-1 to TRBJ2-7; the table's TRBD2 call for D was not verified on the DNA. TRBV21-1 is a pseudogene. This CDR3 has 15 amino acids. CDR3 coding DNA: TGTGCCAGCAGCCAAGGGGGGGAGGCAACCTACGAGCAGAACTTC. Translation gives CASSQGGEATYEQNF.

The chain links TRBV12-3 or TRBV12-4 to TRBJ2-2; unclear D gene. The CDR3 is made up of 13 amino acids. Deletions cut 3 bases from V and 6 bases from J, with 8 bases between. In nucleotides, the CDR3 is TGTGCCAGCAGTTTCCGAGGAGCCGGGGAGCTGTTTTTT. Translating gives CASSFRGAGELFF.

This clonotype was seen many times. The chain links TRBV5-1 to TRBJ2-3; possible D gene TRBD1, 5 bases. The CDR3 contains 14 residues. Germline V gene sequence: CDR1 SGHRS, CDR2 YFSETQ. Trimming pared 3 bases from V and 4 bases from J, leaving 12 bases between. The CDR3, as DNA: TGCGCCAGCAGCTATGCCCAGGGTGCAGATACGCAGTATTTT. It is translated as CASSYAQGADTQYF.